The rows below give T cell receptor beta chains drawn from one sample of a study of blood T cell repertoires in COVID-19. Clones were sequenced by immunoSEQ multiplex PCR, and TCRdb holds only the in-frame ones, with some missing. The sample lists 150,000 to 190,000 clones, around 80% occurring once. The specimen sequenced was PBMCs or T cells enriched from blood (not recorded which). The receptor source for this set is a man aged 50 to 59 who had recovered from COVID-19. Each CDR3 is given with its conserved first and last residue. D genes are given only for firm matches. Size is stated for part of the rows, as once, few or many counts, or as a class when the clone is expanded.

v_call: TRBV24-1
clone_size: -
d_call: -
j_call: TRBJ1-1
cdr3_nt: TGTGCCACCAGCGATGGGGGCGGGGGGAAAGCTTTCTTT
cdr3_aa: CATSDGGGGKAFF

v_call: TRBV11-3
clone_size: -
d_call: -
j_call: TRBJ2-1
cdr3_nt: TGTGCCAGCAGCTTAGATTTACAGTACAATGAGCAGTTCTTC
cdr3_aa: CASSLDLQYNEQFF

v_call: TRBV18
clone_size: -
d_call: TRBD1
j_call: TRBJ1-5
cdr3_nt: TGTGCCAGCTCACCCGATAGACAGGGAGGTCAGCCCCAGCATTTT
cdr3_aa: CASSPDRQGGQPQHF

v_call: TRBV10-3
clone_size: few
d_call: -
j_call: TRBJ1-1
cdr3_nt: TGTGCCATCAGTTCAGACACTTACACTGAAGCTTTCTTT
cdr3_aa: CAISSDTYTEAFF

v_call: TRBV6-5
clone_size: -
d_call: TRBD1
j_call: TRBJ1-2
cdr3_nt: TGTGCCAGCAGTTGGGGACAGGACCCCTATGGCTACACCTTC
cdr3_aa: CASSWGQDPYGYTF

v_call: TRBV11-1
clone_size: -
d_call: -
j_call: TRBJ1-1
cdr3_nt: TGTGCCAGCAGCTTACGGGAGGGCTACACTGAAGCTTTCTTT
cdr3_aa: CASSLREGYTEAFF

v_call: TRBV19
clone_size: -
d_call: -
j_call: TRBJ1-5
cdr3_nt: TGTGCCAGTAATCCTCGGGGGAATAGCAATCAGCCCCAGCATTTT
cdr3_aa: CASNPRGNSNQPQHF

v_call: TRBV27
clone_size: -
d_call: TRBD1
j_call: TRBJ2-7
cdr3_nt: TGTGCCAGCAGTTCGGACAGGGTGGGCGAGCAGTACTTC
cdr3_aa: CASSSDRVGEQYF

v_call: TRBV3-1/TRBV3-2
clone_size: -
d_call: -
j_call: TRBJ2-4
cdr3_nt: TGTGCCAGCAGCCAAGTCGGGGCCAAAAACATTCAGTACTTC
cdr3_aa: CASSQVGAKNIQYF

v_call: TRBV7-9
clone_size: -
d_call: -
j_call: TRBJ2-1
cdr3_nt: TGTGCCAGCAGCCGGGGGAGCTCCTACAATGAGCAGTTCTTC
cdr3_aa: CASSRGSSYNEQFF

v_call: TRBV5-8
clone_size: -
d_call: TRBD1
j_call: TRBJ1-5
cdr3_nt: TGTGCCAGCAGCCCCGGGAGGGGGCCGGGATTCGCCCAGCCCCAGCATTTT
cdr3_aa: CASSPGRGPGFAQPQHF

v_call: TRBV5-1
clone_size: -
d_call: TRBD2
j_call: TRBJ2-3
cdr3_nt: TGCGCCAGCAGCTTGGAAGGGGCGGGGGGCCCCAGCACAGATACGCAGTATTTT
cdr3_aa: CASSLEGAGGPSTDTQYF

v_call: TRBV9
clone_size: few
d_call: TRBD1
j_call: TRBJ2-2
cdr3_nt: TGTGCCAGCAGCAGACAGGGACGCACCGGGGAGCTGTTTTTT
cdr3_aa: CASSRQGRTGELFF

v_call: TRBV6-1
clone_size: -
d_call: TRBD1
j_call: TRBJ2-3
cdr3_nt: TGTGCCAGCAGATTACAGGGGTCCACAGATACGCAGTATTTT
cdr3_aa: CASRLQGSTDTQYF

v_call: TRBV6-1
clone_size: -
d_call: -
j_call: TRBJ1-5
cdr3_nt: TGTGCCAGCAGTGAATCCCTCCTCCAGGGGTCGGATCAGCCCCAGCATTTT
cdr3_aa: CASSESLLQGSDQPQHF

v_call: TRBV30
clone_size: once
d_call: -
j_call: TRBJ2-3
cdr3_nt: TGTGCCTGGAGTGTATATGGACACTATAGCACAGATACGCAGTATTTT
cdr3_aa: CAWSVYGHYSTDTQYF

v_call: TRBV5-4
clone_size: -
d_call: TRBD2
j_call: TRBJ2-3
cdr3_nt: TGTGCCAGCAGCTTTCCGGGACTAGCGGGGCCTAGCACAGATACGCAGTATTTT
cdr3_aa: CASSFPGLAGPSTDTQYF

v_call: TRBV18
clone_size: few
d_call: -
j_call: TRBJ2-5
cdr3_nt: TGTGCCAGCTCACCAAGAGGGGGGGCCCGGTTCCAAGAGACCCAGTACTTC
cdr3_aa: CASSPRGGARFQETQYF

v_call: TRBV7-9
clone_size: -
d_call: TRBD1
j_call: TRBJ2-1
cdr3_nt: TGTGCCAGCAGCCCGGACAGGGGGCTCTACAATGAGCAGTTCTTC
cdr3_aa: CASSPDRGLYNEQFF

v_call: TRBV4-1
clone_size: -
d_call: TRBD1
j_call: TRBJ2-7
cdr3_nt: TGCGCCAGCAGCCAACTGGACAGGGCAAACTACGAGCAGTACTTC
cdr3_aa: CASSQLDRANYEQYF

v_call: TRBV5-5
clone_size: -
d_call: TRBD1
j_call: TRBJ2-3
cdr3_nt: TGTGCCAGCAGCCCGACGACAGGGGCCTTTACAGATACGCAGTATTTT
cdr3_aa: CASSPTTGAFTDTQYF

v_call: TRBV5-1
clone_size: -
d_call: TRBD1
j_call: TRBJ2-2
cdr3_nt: TGCGCCAGCAGCTGGGGGACAGCGAACACCGGGGAGCTGTTTTTT
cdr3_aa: CASSWGTANTGELFF

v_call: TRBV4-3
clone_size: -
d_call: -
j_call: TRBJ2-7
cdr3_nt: TGCGCCAGCAGCCAAGAATCGACAGACTACGAGCAGTACTTC
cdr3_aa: CASSQESTDYEQYF

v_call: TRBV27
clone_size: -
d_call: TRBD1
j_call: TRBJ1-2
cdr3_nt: TGTGCCAGCAGTCCCACCCCACAGGGGGCTAGTGGCTACACCTTC
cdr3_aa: CASSPTPQGASGYTF

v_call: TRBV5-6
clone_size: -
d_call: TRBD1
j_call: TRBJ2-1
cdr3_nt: TGTGCCAGCAGCTTCCGGGACAGGGGGCGGAGGCAGTTCTTC
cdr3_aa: CASSFRDRGRRQFF

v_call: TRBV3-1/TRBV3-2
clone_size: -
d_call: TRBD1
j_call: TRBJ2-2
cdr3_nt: TGTGCCAGCAGCCAAGGACAGGGGAACACCGGGGAGCTGTTTTTT
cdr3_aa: CASSQGQGNTGELFF

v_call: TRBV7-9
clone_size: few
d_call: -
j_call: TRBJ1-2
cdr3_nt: TGTGCCAGCAGCTTTACCGGGAACAGGGCGAAAAACTATGGCTACACCTTC
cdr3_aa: CASSFTGNRAKNYGYTF

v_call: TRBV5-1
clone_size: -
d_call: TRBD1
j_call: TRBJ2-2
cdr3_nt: TGCGCCAGCGGGCCGGGACAGGGGGCCGGGGAGCTGTTTTTT
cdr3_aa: CASGPGQGAGELFF

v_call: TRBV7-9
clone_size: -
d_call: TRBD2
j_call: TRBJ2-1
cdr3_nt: TGTGCCAGCAGCTTGCGGGGGGGCTCCGATGAGCAGTTCTTC
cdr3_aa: CASSLRGGSDEQFF

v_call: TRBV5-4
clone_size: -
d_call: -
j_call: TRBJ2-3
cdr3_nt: TGTGCCAGCAGCTCGGGACTTTTGGGCACAGATACGCAGTATTTT
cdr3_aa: CASSSGLLGTDTQYF

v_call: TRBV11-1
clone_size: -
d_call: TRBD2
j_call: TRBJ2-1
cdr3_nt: TGTGCCAGCAGCTCCGCAATTCAGCGGGGCCATGAGCAGTTCTTC
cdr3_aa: CASSSAIQRGHEQFF

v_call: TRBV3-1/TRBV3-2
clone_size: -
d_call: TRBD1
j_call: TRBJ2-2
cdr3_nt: TGTGCCAGCAGCCAGCAACAGGGGGTATTGTTCGGGGAGCTGTTTTTT
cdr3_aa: CASSQQQGVLFGELFF

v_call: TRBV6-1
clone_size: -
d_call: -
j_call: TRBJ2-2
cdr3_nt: TGTGCCAGCAGTGAATTGGGAGGTGACACCGGGGAGCTGTTTTTT
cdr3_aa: CASSELGGDTGELFF

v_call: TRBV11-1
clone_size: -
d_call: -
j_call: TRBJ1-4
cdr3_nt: TGTGCCAGCAGCTCATCGACAAGCTCTAATGAAAAACTGTTTTTT
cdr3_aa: CASSSSTSSNEKLFF

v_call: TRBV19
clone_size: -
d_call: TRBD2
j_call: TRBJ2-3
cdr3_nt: TGTGCCAGTATCGGGGGGAGGGCAGATACGCAGTATTTT
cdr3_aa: CASIGGRADTQYF

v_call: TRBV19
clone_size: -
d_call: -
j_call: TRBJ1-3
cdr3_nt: TGTGCCAGTAGCCTGGGCCAGGGGCCCACCTCTGGAAACACCATATATTTT
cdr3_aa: CASSLGQGPTSGNTIYF

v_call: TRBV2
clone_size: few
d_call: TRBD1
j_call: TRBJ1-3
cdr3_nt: TGTGCCAGCAGGACAGGGAGGCTCTCTGGAAACACCATATATTTT
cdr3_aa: CASRTGRLSGNTIYF

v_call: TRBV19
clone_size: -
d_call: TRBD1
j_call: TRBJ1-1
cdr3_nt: TGTGCCAGTAGTCCCCGACAGGGTAGGAACACTGAAGCTTTCTTT
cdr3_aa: CASSPRQGRNTEAFF

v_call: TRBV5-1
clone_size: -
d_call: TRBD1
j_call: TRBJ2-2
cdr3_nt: TGCGCCAGCAGCCCACGCGACAGGGTCGTGGACGGGGAGCTGTTTTTT
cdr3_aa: CASSPRDRVVDGELFF

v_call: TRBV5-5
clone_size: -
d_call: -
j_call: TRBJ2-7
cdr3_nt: TGTGCCAGCAGCTTAGGTCCACAGGGAGGGACCTACGAGCAGTACTTC
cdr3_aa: CASSLGPQGGTYEQYF

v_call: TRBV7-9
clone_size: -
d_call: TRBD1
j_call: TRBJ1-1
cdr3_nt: TGTGCCAGCAGCTACGGACAGGGGGCGACGAACACTGAAGCTTTCTTT
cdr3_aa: CASSYGQGATNTEAFF

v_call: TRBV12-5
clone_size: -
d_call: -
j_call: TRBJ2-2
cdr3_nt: TGTGCTAGTGGTTTGTCGGCGGGGAACACCGGGGAGCTGTTTTTT
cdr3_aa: CASGLSAGNTGELFF

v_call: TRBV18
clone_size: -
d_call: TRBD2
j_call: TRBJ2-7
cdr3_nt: TGTGCCAGCTCACTACGGACTAGCGGGGGGGCCGGGGAGCAGTACTTC
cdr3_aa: CASSLRTSGGAGEQYF

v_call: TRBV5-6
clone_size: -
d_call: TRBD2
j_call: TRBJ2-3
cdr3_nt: TGTGCCAGCAGCTTCCGAGCGGGGAGGGCAGATACGCAGTATTTT
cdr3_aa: CASSFRAGRADTQYF

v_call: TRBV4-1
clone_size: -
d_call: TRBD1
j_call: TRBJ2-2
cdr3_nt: TGCGCCAGCAGCCAAGACGGCACAGGGGCCAACACCGGGGAGCTGTTTTTT
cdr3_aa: CASSQDGTGANTGELFF

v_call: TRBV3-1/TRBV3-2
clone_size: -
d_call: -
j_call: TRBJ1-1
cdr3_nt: TGTGCCAGCAGCCAAGCTGGGACAAGGAACACTGAAGCTTTCTTT
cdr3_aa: CASSQAGTRNTEAFF

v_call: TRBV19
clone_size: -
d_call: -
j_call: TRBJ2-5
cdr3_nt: TGTGCCAGTAGTATATCGGTGGAGGAGACCCAGTACTTC
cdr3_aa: CASSISVEETQYF

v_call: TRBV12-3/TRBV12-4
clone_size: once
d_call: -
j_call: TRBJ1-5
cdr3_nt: TGTGCCAGCAGTTTCCAGGGCAATCAGCCCCAGCATTTT
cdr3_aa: CASSFQGNQPQHF

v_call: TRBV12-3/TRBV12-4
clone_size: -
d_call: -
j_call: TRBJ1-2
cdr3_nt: TGTGCCAGCAGTTCGACAGAGAACTATGGCTACACCTTC
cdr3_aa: CASSSTENYGYTF

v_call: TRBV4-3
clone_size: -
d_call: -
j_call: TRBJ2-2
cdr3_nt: TGCGCCAGCAGCCAACCCGGGGTACCCGGAGCAGCACCCGGGGAGCTGTTTTTT
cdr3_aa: CASSQPGVPGAAPGELFF

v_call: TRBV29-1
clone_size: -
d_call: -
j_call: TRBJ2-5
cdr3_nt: TGCAGCGTCCCCATGTGGGGGAGGGGGGAGACCCAGTACTTC
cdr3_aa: CSVPMWGRGETQYF

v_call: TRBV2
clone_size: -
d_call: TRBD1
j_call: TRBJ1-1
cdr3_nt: TGTGCCAGCACTACGGACAGGGGGTTGGCTGAAGCTTTCTTT
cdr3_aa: CASTTDRGLAEAFF

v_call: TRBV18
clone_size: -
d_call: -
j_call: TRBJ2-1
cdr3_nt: TGTGCCAGCTCACCAGATCTTTGGGACAGGGATCGCCTAGCGGGGCCCCTCGAGCAGTTCTTC
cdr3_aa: CASSPDLWDRDRLAGPLEQFF

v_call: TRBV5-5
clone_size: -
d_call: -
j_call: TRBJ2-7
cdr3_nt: TGTGCCAGCAGCTTGGGAATTAGGAGGGGTATCATGTACGAGCAGTACTTC
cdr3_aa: CASSLGIRRGIMYEQYF

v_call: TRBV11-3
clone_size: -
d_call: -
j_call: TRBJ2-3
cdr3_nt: TGTGCCAGCAGCCCTAGCTTCGGTGTATCGGGGGCGCAGTATTTT
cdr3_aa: CASSPSFGVSGAQYF

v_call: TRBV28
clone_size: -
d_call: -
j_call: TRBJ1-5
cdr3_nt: TGTGCCAGCAGTTTCGGGAGGGCGTTTGGCAATCAGCCCCAGCATTTT
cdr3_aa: CASSFGRAFGNQPQHF

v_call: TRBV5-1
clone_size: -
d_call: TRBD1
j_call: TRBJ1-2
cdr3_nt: TGCGCCAGCAGCTCCCTAGACAGGGGTGGTGGCTACACCTTC
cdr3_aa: CASSSLDRGGGYTF

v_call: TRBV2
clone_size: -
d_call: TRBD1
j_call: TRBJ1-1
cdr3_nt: TGTGCCAGCACCCTGGACAGGGAGAACACTGAAGCTTTCTTT
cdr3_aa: CASTLDRENTEAFF

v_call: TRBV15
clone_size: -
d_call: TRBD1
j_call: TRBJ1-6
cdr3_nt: TGTGCCACCAGCAGCCTAGGACAGGCCTCCTATAATTCACCCCTCCACTTT
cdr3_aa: CATSSLGQASYNSPLHF

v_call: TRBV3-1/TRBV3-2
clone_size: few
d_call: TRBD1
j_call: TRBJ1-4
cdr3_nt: TGTGCCAGCAGCTTAGGACAGGGCCATGAAAAACTGTTTTTT
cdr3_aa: CASSLGQGHEKLFF